A selection of T cell receptor beta chains follows, all from one sample in a study of T cells in Graves' hyperthyroidism and ophthalmopathy. TCRdb recomputed calls from the multiplex PCR reads with MiXCR, one row per CDR3 protein. Of hundreds of thousands of distinct CDR3 sequences listed, 16% were seen once; the top ten hold 15% to 20%. Sequenced input: blood. The receptor source for this set is a young woman with Graves' hyperthyroidism. The CDR3 runs from the conserved cysteine through the conserved F or W. The D gene is left open where the match is weak. Size tells how often a clone was seen (once, few, many) or the class of an expanded clone, and some rows leave it out.

V gene: TRBV20-1; J gene: TRBJ1-1; clone size: many; D gene: -; CDR3 protein: CSASLMTGNTEAFF; CDR3 DNA: TGCAGTGCTAGCCTCATGACCGGGAACACTGAAGCTTTCTTT
V gene: TRBV4-2; J gene: TRBJ2-7; clone size: few; D gene: -; CDR3 protein: CASSQSLGAPPREQYF; CDR3 DNA: TGTGCCAGCAGCCAAAGTCTTGGAGCCCCACCGCGCGAGCAGTACTTC
V gene: TRBV7-2; J gene: TRBJ2-1; clone size: many; D gene: TRBD1; CDR3 protein: CASSLTGQSSYNEQFF; CDR3 DNA: TGTGCCAGCAGCTTAACGGGACAGAGCTCCTACAATGAGCAGTTCTTC
V gene: TRBV12-3/TRBV12-4; J gene: TRBJ2-1; clone size: -; D gene: -; CDR3 protein: CASSLGRTYNEQFF; CDR3 DNA: TGTGCCAGCAGCTTAGGACGGACCTACAATGAGCAGTTCTTC
V gene: TRBV30; J gene: TRBJ2-7; clone size: many; D gene: TRBD1; CDR3 protein: CAWTHSGQGGEQYF; CDR3 DNA: TGTGCCTGGACCCACTCTGGACAGGGCGGCGAGCAGTACTTC
V gene: TRBV12-3/TRBV12-4; J gene: TRBJ2-1; clone size: few; D gene: TRBD1; CDR3 protein: CASTPSGTGDYNEQFF; CDR3 DNA: TGTGCCAGCACTCCATCCGGGACAGGAGACTACAATGAGCAGTTCTTC
V gene: TRBV7-6; J gene: TRBJ2-7; clone size: -; D gene: -; CDR3 protein: CASSPHNRGDEQYF; CDR3 DNA: TGTGCCAGCAGCCCGCACAACCGGGGAGACGAGCAGTACTTC
V gene: TRBV27; J gene: TRBJ1-2; clone size: few; D gene: TRBD1; CDR3 protein: CASSLATGANGYTF; CDR3 DNA: TGTGCCAGCAGTTTGGCGACAGGGGCTAATGGCTACACCTTC
V gene: TRBV13; J gene: TRBJ1-3; clone size: few; D gene: -; CDR3 protein: CASSLTGPGNTIYF; CDR3 DNA: TGTGCCAGCAGTCTAACAGGGCCTGGAAACACCATATATTTT
V gene: TRBV20-1; J gene: TRBJ2-5; clone size: few; D gene: TRBD1; CDR3 protein: CSARKGTAQETQYF; CDR3 DNA: TGCAGTGCTAGAAAGGGGACAGCCCAAGAGACCCAGTACTTC
V gene: TRBV24-1; J gene: TRBJ2-1; clone size: -; D gene: TRBD1; CDR3 protein: CATSTSRDRGQFF; CDR3 DNA: TGTGCCACCAGTACGTCCCGGGACAGGGGGCAGTTCTTC
V gene: TRBV5-6; J gene: TRBJ2-7; clone size: few; D gene: TRBD2; CDR3 protein: CASSFFLAEAYEQYF; CDR3 DNA: TGTGCCAGCAGCTTTTTTCTAGCGGAGGCCTACGAGCAGTACTTC
V gene: TRBV4-1; J gene: TRBJ1-4; clone size: many; D gene: -; CDR3 protein: CASSQDRKLFF; CDR3 DNA: TGCGCCAGCAGCCAGGACAGAAAACTGTTTTTT
V gene: TRBV12-3/TRBV12-4; J gene: TRBJ2-7; clone size: -; D gene: TRBD2; CDR3 protein: CAIRTSGSEQCF; CDR3 DNA: TGTGCCATCCGGACTAGCGGGAGCGAGCAGTGCTTC
V gene: TRBV20-1; J gene: TRBJ2-7; clone size: many; D gene: -; CDR3 protein: CSARVRDRSYEQYF; CDR3 DNA: TGCAGTGCTAGAGTACGGGACCGCTCCTACGAGCAGTACTTC
V gene: TRBV5-1; J gene: TRBJ1-4; clone size: -; D gene: TRBD1; CDR3 protein: CASRPGTGSRLNEKLFF; CDR3 DNA: TGCGCCAGCAGACCCGGGACAGGGTCACGGTTGAATGAAAAACTGTTTTTT
V gene: TRBV9; J gene: TRBJ2-1; clone size: many; D gene: -; CDR3 protein: CASSVGFREQFF; CDR3 DNA: TGTGCCAGCAGCGTAGGGTTTAGGGAGCAGTTCTTC
V gene: TRBV12-3/TRBV12-4; J gene: TRBJ2-4; clone size: many; D gene: -; CDR3 protein: CASTLRRDVNIQYF; CDR3 DNA: TGTGCCAGCACCTTAAGAAGGGACGTAAACATTCAGTACTTC
V gene: TRBV11-3; J gene: TRBJ1-1; clone size: many; D gene: -; CDR3 protein: CASSADRPNTEAFF; CDR3 DNA: TGTGCCAGCAGCGCGGACAGACCGAACACTGAAGCTTTCTTT
V gene: TRBV6-2/TRBV6-3; J gene: TRBJ2-1; clone size: -; D gene: TRBD2; CDR3 protein: CASSNPRLAGGDEQFF; CDR3 DNA: TGTGCCAGCAGTAACCCACGACTAGCGGGCGGCGATGAGCAGTTCTTC
V gene: TRBV24-1; J gene: TRBJ2-3; clone size: many; D gene: -; CDR3 protein: CATSDLWAGHTQYF; CDR3 DNA: TGTGCCACCAGTGATTTGTGGGCAGGACATACGCAGTATTTT
V gene: TRBV2; J gene: TRBJ2-5; clone size: many; D gene: TRBD1; CDR3 protein: CASSGQGASETQYF; CDR3 DNA: TGTGCCAGCAGTGGACAGGGGGCGTCTGAGACCCAGTACTTC
V gene: TRBV7-8; J gene: TRBJ1-1; clone size: few; D gene: TRBD1; CDR3 protein: CASSLGDRGYTEAFF; CDR3 DNA: TGTGCCAGCAGCTTAGGTGACAGGGGGTACACTGAAGCTTTCTTT
V gene: TRBV14; J gene: TRBJ2-1; clone size: few; D gene: TRBD2; CDR3 protein: CASSHEPSGKVYNEQFF; CDR3 DNA: TGTGCCAGCAGCCATGAGCCTAGCGGGAAAGTTTACAATGAGCAGTTCTTC
V gene: TRBV3-1; J gene: TRBJ1-3; clone size: many; D gene: -; CDR3 protein: CASSQDGAHSGNTIYF; CDR3 DNA: TGTGCCAGCAGCCAAGATGGGGCTCACTCTGGAAACACCATATATTTT
V gene: TRBV20-1; J gene: TRBJ2-7; clone size: many; D gene: -; CDR3 protein: CSARKISLGEQYF; CDR3 DNA: TGCAGTGCTAGAAAAATTTCCTTGGGCGAGCAGTACTTC
V gene: TRBV7-2; J gene: TRBJ2-7; clone size: many; D gene: -; CDR3 protein: CASSYFIYGNSYEQYF; CDR3 DNA: TGTGCCAGCAGCTACTTTATCTACGGGAATTCCTACGAGCAGTACTTC
V gene: TRBV12-3/TRBV12-4; J gene: TRBJ2-2; clone size: many; D gene: -; CDR3 protein: CASSLANSLTGELFF; CDR3 DNA: TGTGCCAGCAGTTTAGCGAACAGTCTCACCGGGGAGCTGTTTTTT
V gene: TRBV20-1; J gene: TRBJ2-3; clone size: -; D gene: -; CDR3 protein: CRPHDGSSTDTQYF; CDR3 DNA: TGCAGGCCTCATGACGGGTCTAGCACAGATACGCAGTATTTT
V gene: TRBV5-1; J gene: TRBJ2-1; clone size: -; D gene: -; CDR3 protein: CASSPTKENEQFF; CDR3 DNA: TGCGCCAGCAGCCCGACCAAGGAGAATGAGCAGTTCTTC
V gene: TRBV20-1; J gene: TRBJ2-1; clone size: few; D gene: -; CDR3 protein: CSAPRDTTYNEQFF; CDR3 DNA: TGCAGTGCTCCCCGGGACACGACCTACAATGAGCAGTTCTTC
V gene: TRBV10-3; J gene: TRBJ1-2; clone size: few; D gene: -; CDR3 protein: CATDDPVSYGYTF; CDR3 DNA: TGTGCCACAGACGATCCGGTATCCTATGGCTACACCTTC
V gene: TRBV18; J gene: TRBJ2-7; clone size: -; D gene: -; CDR3 protein: CASSPAGADYEQYF; CDR3 DNA: TGTGCCAGCTCACCAGCAGGGGCGGACTACGAGCAGTACTTC